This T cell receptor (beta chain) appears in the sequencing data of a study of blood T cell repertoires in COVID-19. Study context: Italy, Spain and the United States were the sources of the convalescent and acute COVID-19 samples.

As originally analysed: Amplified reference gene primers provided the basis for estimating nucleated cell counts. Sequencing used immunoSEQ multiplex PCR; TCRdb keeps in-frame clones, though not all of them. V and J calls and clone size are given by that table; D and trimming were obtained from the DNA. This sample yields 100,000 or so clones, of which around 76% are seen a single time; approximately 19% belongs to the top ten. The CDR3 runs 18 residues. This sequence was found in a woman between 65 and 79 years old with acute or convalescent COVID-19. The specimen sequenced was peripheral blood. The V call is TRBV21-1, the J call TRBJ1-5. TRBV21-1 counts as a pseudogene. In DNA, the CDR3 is TGTGCCAGCAGCAAAGGGGGGGGGAGACAGGAACCTAATCAGCCCCAGCATTTT. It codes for CASSKGGGRQEPNQPQHF.